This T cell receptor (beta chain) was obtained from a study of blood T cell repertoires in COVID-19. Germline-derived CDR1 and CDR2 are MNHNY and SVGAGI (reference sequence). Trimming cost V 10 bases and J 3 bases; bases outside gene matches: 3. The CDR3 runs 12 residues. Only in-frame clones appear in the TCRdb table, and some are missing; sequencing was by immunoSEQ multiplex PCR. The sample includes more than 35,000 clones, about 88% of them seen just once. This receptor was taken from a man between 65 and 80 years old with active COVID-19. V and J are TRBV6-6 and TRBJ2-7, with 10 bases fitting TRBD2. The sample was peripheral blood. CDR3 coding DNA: TGTGCCACCGGACTAGCGGACTACGAGCAGTACTTC. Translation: CATGLADYEQYF.